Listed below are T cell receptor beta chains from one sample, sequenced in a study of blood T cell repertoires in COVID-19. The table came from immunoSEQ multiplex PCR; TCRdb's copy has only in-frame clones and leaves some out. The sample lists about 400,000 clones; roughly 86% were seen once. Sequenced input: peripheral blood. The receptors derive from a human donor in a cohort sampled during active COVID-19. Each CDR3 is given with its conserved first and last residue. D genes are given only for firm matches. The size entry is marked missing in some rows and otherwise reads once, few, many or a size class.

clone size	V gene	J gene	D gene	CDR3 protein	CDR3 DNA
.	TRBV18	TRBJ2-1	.	CASSPNAASYNEQFF	TGTGCCAGCTCACCGAACGCAGCGTCCTACAATGAGCAGTTCTTC
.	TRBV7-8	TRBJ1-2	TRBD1	CASSIRTGANYGYTF	TGTGCCAGCAGCATCCGGACAGGAGCGAACTATGGCTACACCTTC
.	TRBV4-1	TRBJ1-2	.	CASSQDGRGRDGYTF	TGCGCCAGCAGCCAAGATGGCAGGGGAAGGGATGGCTACACCTTC
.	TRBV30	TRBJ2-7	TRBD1	CALRQGTAYEQYF	TGTGCCCTCAGACAGGGAACGGCCTACGAGCAGTACTTC
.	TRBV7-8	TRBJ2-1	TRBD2	CASSSGLSPLSNYNEQFF	TGTGCCAGCAGCTCGGGACTATCTCCCCTCTCAAACTACAATGAGCAGTTCTTC
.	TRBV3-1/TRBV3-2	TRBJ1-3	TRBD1	CASSRDRSGNTIYF	TGTGCCAGCAGCCGGGACAGGTCTGGAAACACCATATATTTT
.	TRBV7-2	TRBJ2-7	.	CASSPARSSYEQYF	TGTGCCAGCAGCCCCGCGAGGAGCTCCTACGAGCAGTACTTC
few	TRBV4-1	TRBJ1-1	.	CASSHRVGTEAFF	TGCGCCAGCAGCCATCGGGTTGGGACTGAAGCTTTCTTT
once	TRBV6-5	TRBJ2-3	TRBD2	CASSYSSGRAAYF	TGTGCCAGCAGTTACTCTAGCGGGAGGGCCGCGTATTTT
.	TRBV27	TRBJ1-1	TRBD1	CASSVQSRGRAFF	TGTGCCAGCAGTGTCCAATCCAGGGGGCGAGCTTTCTTT
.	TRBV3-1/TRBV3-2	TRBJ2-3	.	CASSRLEGTDTQYF	TGTGCCAGCAGCCGACTAGAGGGCACAGATACGCAGTATTTT
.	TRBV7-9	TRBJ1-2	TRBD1	CASSRTGGNYGYTF	TGTGCCAGCAGCCGGACAGGGGGAAACTATGGCTACACCTTC
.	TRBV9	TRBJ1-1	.	CASSRRRGRDTEAFF	TGTGCCAGCAGCCGAAGAAGGGGTAGGGACACTGAAGCTTTCTTT
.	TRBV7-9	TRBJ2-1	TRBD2	CASSPLNSGRGNEQFF	TGTGCCAGCAGCCCCCTTAATAGCGGGAGGGGCAATGAGCAGTTCTTC
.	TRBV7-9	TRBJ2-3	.	CASSLSNNFQDTQYF	TGTGCCAGCAGCTTATCGAACAATTTCCAGGATACGCAGTATTTT
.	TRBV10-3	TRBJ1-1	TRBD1	CAISDSGAGQGAEAFF	TGTGCCATCAGTGACTCCGGTGCGGGACAGGGGGCTGAAGCTTTCTTT
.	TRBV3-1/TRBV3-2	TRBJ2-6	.	CASSHRSGANVLTF	TGTGCCAGCAGCCACCGCTCTGGGGCCAACGTCCTGACTTTC
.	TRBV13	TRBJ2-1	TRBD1	CASSPDRDHNEQFF	TGTGCCAGCAGCCCCGACAGGGACCACAATGAGCAGTTCTTC
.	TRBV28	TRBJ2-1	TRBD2	CASSSPSGRDYNEQFF	TGTGCCAGCAGTTCACCTAGCGGGAGGGACTACAATGAGCAGTTCTTC
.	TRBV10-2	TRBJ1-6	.	CASSEASSYNSPLHF	TGCGCCAGCAGTGAGGCGAGCTCCTATAATTCACCCCTCCACTTT
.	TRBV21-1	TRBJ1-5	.	CASYPPFGGLQPQHF	TGTGCCAGCTACCCGCCCTTTGGAGGGCTTCAGCCCCAGCATTTT
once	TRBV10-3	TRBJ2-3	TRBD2	CAIMSGGFHGDTQYF	TGTGCCATCATGAGCGGGGGGTTCCACGGTGATACGCAGTATTTT
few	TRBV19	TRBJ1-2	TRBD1	CASSPHRDRGHGYTF	TGTGCCAGTAGTCCTCACCGGGACAGGGGGCATGGCTACACCTTC
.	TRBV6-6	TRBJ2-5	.	CASSYDSGFWETQYF	TGTGCCAGCAGTTACGACTCAGGGTTCTGGGAGACCCAGTACTTC
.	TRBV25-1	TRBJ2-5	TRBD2	CASSEGRGGETQYF	TGTGCCAGCAGTGAGGGGCGGGGGGGAGAGACCCAGTACTTC
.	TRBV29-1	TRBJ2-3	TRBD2	CSVSLSGNTQYF	TGCAGCGTATCCCTGAGCGGGAATACGCAGTATTTT
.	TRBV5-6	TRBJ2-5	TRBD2	CASSLDLAGALGETQYF	TGTGCCAGCAGCTTGGATCTAGCGGGAGCTCTAGGGGAGACCCAGTACTTC
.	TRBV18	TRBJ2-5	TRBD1	CASSLRDSLQETQYF	TGTGCCAGCTCACTAAGGGACAGCCTCCAAGAGACCCAGTACTTC
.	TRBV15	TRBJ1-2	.	CATSRDHGNSFYGYTF	TGTGCCACCAGCAGAGACCACGGGAACAGTTTCTATGGCTACACCTTC
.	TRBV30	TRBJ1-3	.	CAWSVGQWGNTIYF	TGTGCCTGGAGTGTGGGACAATGGGGAAACACCATATATTTT
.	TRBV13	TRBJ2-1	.	CASSLEAGWGDEQFF	TGTGCCAGCAGCTTAGAGGCGGGATGGGGGGATGAGCAGTTCTTC
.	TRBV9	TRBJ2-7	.	CASSVRGIDEQYF	TGTGCCAGCAGCGTAAGGGGAATAGACGAGCAGTACTTC
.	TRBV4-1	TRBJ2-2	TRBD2	CASSPLGTSEDTGELFF	TGCGCCAGCAGCCCTCTCGGGACTAGCGAGGACACCGGGGAGCTGTTTTTT
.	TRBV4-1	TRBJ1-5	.	CASSPGQLDQGNQPQHF	TGCGCCAGCAGCCCTGGACAGCTCGACCAAGGCAATCAGCCCCAGCATTTT
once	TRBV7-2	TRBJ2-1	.	CASSSKPGLGIEQFF	TGTGCCAGCAGTTCCAAACCGGGACTGGGCATTGAGCAGTTCTTC
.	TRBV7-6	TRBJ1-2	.	CASRKREYRVYGYTF	TGTGCCAGCAGGAAGAGGGAGTACAGGGTCTATGGCTACACCTTC
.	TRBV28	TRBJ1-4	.	CASTPNVQGREKLFF	TGTGCCAGCACCCCCAATGTACAGGGCCGGGAAAAACTGTTTTTT
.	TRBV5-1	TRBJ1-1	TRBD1	CASSFEGATEAFF	TGCGCCAGCAGCTTCGAGGGGGCCACTGAAGCTTTCTTT
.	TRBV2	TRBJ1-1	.	CASTGGGNTEAFF	TGTGCCAGCACGGGAGGGGGGAACACTGAAGCTTTCTTT
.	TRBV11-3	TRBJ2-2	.	CALQEILEGELFF	TGTGCCTTACAGGAGATTCTGGAGGGGGAGCTGTTTTTT
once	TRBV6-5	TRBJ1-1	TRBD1	CASSQGQVPTEAFF	TGTGCCAGCAGCCAGGGACAGGTGCCCACTGAAGCTTTCTTT
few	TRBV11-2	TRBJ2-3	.	CASSGPRDSSADTQYF	TGTGCCAGCAGCGGCCCCCGGGACTCCTCGGCGGATACGCAGTATTTT
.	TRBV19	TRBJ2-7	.	CASSAGLSLYEQYF	TGTGCCAGTAGTGCAGGACTATCCCTCTACGAGCAGTACTTC
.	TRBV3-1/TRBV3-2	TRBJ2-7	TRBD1	CASSQGTGDYEQYF	TGTGCCAGCAGCCAAGGGACAGGGGACTACGAGCAGTACTTC
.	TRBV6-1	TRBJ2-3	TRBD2	CASSEARVAGGQGDTQYF	TGTGCCAGCAGTGAAGCGCGGGTAGCGGGGGGGCAGGGAGATACGCAGTATTTT
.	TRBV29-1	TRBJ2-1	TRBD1	CSAGRTGAILNNEQFF	TGCAGCGCTGGGAGGACAGGGGCGATACTTAACAATGAGCAGTTCTTC
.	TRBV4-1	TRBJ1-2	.	CASSRGGGPQVYTF	TGCGCCAGCAGCCGAGGGGGGGGACCTCAAGTCTACACCTTC
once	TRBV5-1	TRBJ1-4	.	CASSQTVPNEKLFF	TGCGCCAGCAGCCAAACGGTGCCTAATGAAAAACTGTTTTTT
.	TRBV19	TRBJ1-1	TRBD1	CASSIGSGGQIFF	TGTGCCAGTAGTATAGGGTCTGGGGGACAGATCTTCTTT